The 29 T cell receptor beta chains given below trace back to one sample, sequenced in a study of blood T cell repertoires in COVID-19. TCRdb's table, derived via immunoSEQ multiplex PCR, lists solely in-frame clones and lacks some. The profile covers some 120,000 clones, with 70% to 90% appearing a single time and roughly 3.9% taken by the ten largest. The sequencing input was peripheral blood. These TCRs come from a man in his fifties or sixties with acute or convalescent COVID-19.

This chain connects TRBV14 to TRBJ1-2; D ambiguous. This CDR3 region has 15 residues. Germline CDR1 is SGHDN and CDR2 is FVKESK. The V end lost 1 base, the J end lost 2 bases, and 11 bases lay between the germline ends. CDR3 DNA sequence: TGTGCCAGCAGCCAAGTCACGGGTCCGAACTATGGCTACACCTTC. This encodes CASSQVTGPNYGYTF.

V usage is TRBV7-8 and J usage is TRBJ2-1; D gene ambiguous. In germline, CDR1 is SGHVS, CDR2 FQNEAQ. CDR3 size: 14 residues. Trimming pared 0 bases from V and 7 bases from J, leaving 10 bases between. CDR3 nucleotide sequence: TGTGCCAGCAGCTTAGCGTATACCAGGAATGAGCAGTTCTTC. Amino acid sequence: CASSLAYTRNEQFF.

The J gene is TRBJ2-3, the V gene TRBV5-4, with D possibly TRBD2 on 5 matching bases. V was shortened by 4 bases and J by 5 bases, with 14 bases between the two germline ends. This CDR3 contains 14 residues. The V gene's germline CDR1 is SGHNT and CDR2 YYREEE (reference sequence). CDR3 region: CASSLPRRGDTQYF. CDR3 DNA sequence: TGTGCCAGCAGCCTGCCCCGCCGGGGAGATACGCAGTATTTT.

This clone is a singleton in its sample. V is TRBV28 and J is TRBJ2-2; 9 bases agree with TRBD2. J was trimmed by 6 bases and V by 2 bases; bases with no gene match: 1. CDR1 MDHEN and CDR2 SYDVKM come from the germline V gene. The CDR3 has 14 residues. Here the CDR3 DNA reads TGTGCCAGCAGTTTAGGGACTAGCTCCGGGGAGCTGTTTTTT. It translates to CASSLGTSSGELFF.

The chain has TRBV29-1 and TRBJ1-5; a possible D gene is TRBD1 (5 bases). Germline V gene data show CDR1 as SQVTM and CDR2 as ANQGSEA. V lost 2 bases and J lost 4, with 9 bases in between. This CDR3 contains 13 residues. CDR3 loop: CSVELGLNQPQHF. In DNA, the CDR3 is TGCAGCGTTGAATTGGGACTGAATCAGCCCCAGCATTTT. Supplemented by reference TRBV29-1 and TRBJ1-5, the full variable domain reads SAVISQKPSRDICQRGTSLTIQCQVDSQVTMMFWYRQQPGQSLTLIATANQGSEATYESGFVIDKFPISRPNLTFSTLTVSNMSPEDSSIYLCSVELGLNQPQHFGDGTRLSIL.

This clone was counted only a few times. The chain recombines TRBV5-1 with TRBJ1-6; TRBD1 matches at 8 bases. V gave up 4 bases and J gave up 7 bases; unmatched junction bases: 7. Germline values: CDR1 SGHRS, CDR2 YFSETQ. This CDR3 has 15 residues. The CDR3 sequence is CASSDQGAVNSPLHF. DNA for the CDR3: TGCGCCAGCAGCGACCAGGGGGCAGTCAATTCACCCCTCCACTTT.

The chain is built from TRBV11-3 and TRBJ2-1; 7 bases fit TRBD2. Germline V gene lookup returns CDR1 SGHNT and CDR2 YENEEA. Trimming cost V 0 bases and J 7 bases; bases outside gene matches: 9. The CDR3 loop spans 16 amino acids. The CDR3 spells CASSLETGLGWNEQFF. The CDR3, as DNA: TGTGCCAGCAGCTTAGAAACAGGACTAGGTTGGAATGAGCAGTTCTTC. The whole variable domain, filled in from reference TRBV11-3 and TRBJ2-1, reads EAGVVQSPRYKIIEKKQPVAFWCNPISGHNTLYWYLQNLGQGPELLIRYENEEAVDDSQLPKDRFSAERLKGVDSTLKIQPAELGDSAVYLCASSLETGLGWNEQFFGPGTRLTVL.

This chain uses TRBV30 with TRBJ2-7; the match to TRBD1 covers 8 bases. Losses at the gene ends were 7 bases for V and 0 bases for J; bases not matched to a gene: 5. The V gene's germline CDR1 is GTSNPN and CDR2 SVGIG (reference sequence). This CDR3 comprises 13 residues. CDR3 region: CASRQGSSYEQYF. The CDR3 nucleotides read TGTGCCTCCAGACAGGGGAGCTCCTACGAGCAGTACTTC.

The chain has TRBV5-4 and TRBJ2-3; 11 bases align to TRBD2. Germline trimming cut 8 bases from V and 6 bases from J; bases unmatched to any gene: 11. The CDR3 runs to 15 residues. In germline, CDR1 is SGHNT, CDR2 YYREEE (reference sequence). The CDR3 protein is CASQLAGGHGDTQYF. As DNA, the CDR3 is TGTGCCAGTCAATTAGCGGGAGGGCATGGGGATACGCAGTATTTT.

The V gene is TRBV5-1, the J gene TRBJ2-3; 12 bases line up with TRBD1. Germline lookup yields CDR1 SGHRS and CDR2 YFSETQ. After removal of 1 base from V and 5 bases from J, the junction contained 2 bases not matched to a gene. This CDR3 has 15 amino acids. In nucleotides, the CDR3 is TGCGCCAGCAGCTTGAGGGACAGGGGGCAAGATACGCAGTATTTT. Its protein is CASSLRDRGQDTQYF.

The chain links TRBV9 to TRBJ2-7; D perhaps matches TRBD2 (5 bases). This CDR3 has 15 amino acids. Germline CDR1 and CDR2: SGDLS and YYNGEE. V dropped 4 bases and J dropped 0 bases, with 14 bases sitting between them. The CDR3 spells CASSTGLSFSYEQYF. The CDR3, as DNA: TGTGCCAGCAGCACTGGACTGTCTTTCTCCTACGAGCAGTACTTC.

The rearrangement uses TRBV9 and TRBJ1-1; D might be TRBD1 (5 bases). V was clipped by 4 bases and J by 7 bases, with 11 bases between them. This CDR3 region has 12 residues. Germline V gives CDR1 SGDLS, CDR2 YYNGEE. The CDR3: CASSPEGVEAFF. For the CDR3, the DNA is TGTGCCAGCAGCCCAGAAGGGGTTGAAGCTTTCTTT.

This clone was found once. As DNA, the CDR3 is TGTGCCAGCCGTTCAGGGGGCTCGGAGGAGACCCAGTACTTC. It yields the protein CASRSGGSEETQYF. This sequence joins TRBV2 and TRBJ2-5, with 8 bases that match TRBD1. The CDR3 sequence is 14 residues long. Trimming removed 8 bases from V and 5 bases from J; junction bases left unmatched: 10. CDR1 and CDR2 (germline): SNHLY, FYNNEI. The full variable domain, with the rest looked up from reference TRBV2 and TRBJ2-5, is EPEVTQTPSHQVTQMGQEVILRCVPISNHLYFYWYRQILGQKVEFLVSFYNNEISEKSEIFDDQFSVERPDGSNFTLKIRSTKLEDSAMYFCASRSGGSEETQYFGPGTRLLVL.

The chain couples TRBV29-1 to TRBJ2-3; 10 bases agree with TRBD1. Germline CDR1 SQVTM, CDR2 ANQGSEA. There are 15 residues in the CDR3. With V trimmed by 7 bases and J by 4 bases, 11 bases remained unmatched. CDR3 in DNA: TGCAGCGCAGCAACGGGACAGGGGTTCGCAGATACGCAGTATTTT. Its translation: CSAATGQGFADTQYF.

The chain has TRBV11-2 and TRBJ1-2; the match to TRBD1 covers 10 bases. CDR3 length: 15 residues. Germline assignment: CDR1 SGHAT and CDR2 FQNNGV. The J segment lost 8 bases and the V segment lost 4 bases, leaving 10 bases of the junction unmatched. CDR3 nucleotides: TGTGCCAGCAGCTCCCAAGCTGGGACAGGGGAAGGCTACACCTTC. Protein: CASSSQAGTGEGYTF.

The genes are TRBV7-3 and TRBJ2-3; D uncertain. Germline CDR1 is SGHTA and CDR2 is FQGTGA. The CDR3 contains 13 residues. Deletions cut 5 bases from V and 1 base from J, with 7 bases between. In DNA form, the CDR3 reads TGTGCCAGCAGCCCTCGGGGCACAGATACGCAGTATTTT. This gives the protein CASSPRGTDTQYF.

This CDR3 is CASGGDRAYGYTF. CDR3 nucleotide sequence: TGTGCCAGCGGGGGGGACAGGGCGTATGGCTACACCTTC. The V call is TRBV6-5, the J call TRBJ1-2; TRBD1 agrees at 9 bases. The ends lost 8 bases at V and 5 bases at J; junction bases unmatched: 6. Germline V gene lookup returns CDR1 MNHEY and CDR2 SVGAGI. The CDR3 totals 13 residues.

The genes are TRBV4-2 and TRBJ2-7; 10 bases match TRBD2. V was pared by 0 bases and J by 0 bases, with 5 bases of the junction left unmatched. Germline CDR1 reads LGHNA; CDR2 reads YNFKEQ. This CDR3 region has 17 residues. CDR3 in amino acids: CASSQEVRTSGSYEQYF. CDR3 coding DNA: TGTGCCAGCAGCCAAGAGGTTAGGACTAGCGGCTCCTACGAGCAGTACTTC.

V is TRBV13 and J is TRBJ2-3; tentatively, D is TRBD2 (6 bases). The CDR3 contains 15 residues. The germline CDR1 and CDR2 sequences are PRHDT and FYEKMQ (reference sequence). V was shortened by 4 bases and J by 2 bases, with 13 bases between the two germline ends. DNA for the CDR3: TGTGCCAGCAGCTCCCGGGGAGGCTACACAGATACGCAGTATTTT. This codes for CASSSRGGYTDTQYF.

This clone has only one observation. V gene TRBV5-1 combines with J gene TRBJ2-7, with a tentative D call TRBD2 (5 bases). V was cut by 2 bases and J by 0 bases, with 12 bases left in between. Per the germline V gene, CDR1 is SGHRS and CDR2 is YFSETQ. CDR3 size: 15 residues. CDR3 region: CASSFGSRSSYEQYF. The DNA for the CDR3 is TGCGCCAGCAGCTTTGGGAGCCGGAGCTCCTACGAGCAGTACTTC.

V and J are TRBV10-3 and TRBJ1-5; 8 bases match TRBD1. With V trimmed by 4 bases and J by 7 bases, 6 bases remained unmatched. CDR1 is ENHRY and CDR2 is SYGVKD in the germline V gene. The CDR3 contains 14 residues. In DNA, the CDR3 is TGTGCCATCAGTGGGGGACAGGAGGGCCAGCCCCAGCATTTT. It is translated as CAISGGQEGQPQHF.

This clone was seen just once. The V call is TRBV5-1, the J call TRBJ2-7; 11 bases are a match to TRBD2. CDR1 and CDR2 (germline): SGHRS, YFSETQ. V was clipped by 3 bases and J by 6 bases; unmatched bases: 8. The CDR3 runs to 15 residues. The CDR3 is CASSSTSGSQAEQYF. CDR3 DNA sequence: TGCGCCAGCAGCTCTACTAGCGGGAGTCAGGCCGAGCAGTACTTC. Full variable domain (missing parts from reference TRBV5-1 and TRBJ2-7): KAGVTQTPRYLIKTRGQQVTLSCSPISGHRSVSWYQQTPGQGLQFLFEYFSETQRNKGNFPGRFSGRQFSNSRSEMNVSTLELGDSALYLCASSSTSGSQAEQYFGPGTRLTVT.

The chain recombines TRBV18 with TRBJ1-5, with D unresolved. The CDR3 runs 14 residues. CDR1 and CDR2 from the germline V gene are KGHSH and LQKENI. The V end was cut by 5 bases, the J end by 4 bases, with 12 bases between. In DNA, the CDR3 is TGTGCCAGCTCAACCGGGTTTGGTAATCAGCCCCAGCATTTT. Protein: CASSTGFGNQPQHF.

The chain is built from TRBV11-3 and TRBJ2-7, with a tentative D call TRBD1 (5 bases). Looked up from germline, CDR1 is SGHNT and CDR2 is YENEEA. V gave up 3 bases and J gave up 1 base, with 7 bases separating them. The CDR3 has 13 amino acids. CDR3 sequence reads: CASSFQGSYEQYF. As DNA, the CDR3 is TGTGCCAGCAGCTTCCAGGGATCCTACGAGCAGTACTTC.

The sample holds a few counts of this clone. The chain uses TRBV5-4 and TRBJ1-6; no definite D call. Germline V gene lookup returns CDR1 SGHNT and CDR2 YYREEE (reference sequence). Deletions cut 2 bases from V and 6 bases from J, with 9 bases between. The CDR3 spans 14 residues. The CDR3 DNA sequence: TGTGCCAGCAGCTTTGGCAGCGTTAATTCACCCCTCCACTTT. It specifies CASSFGSVNSPLHF.

The chain joins TRBV7-9 to TRBJ1-4, with a tentative D call TRBD1 (6 bases). The V gene lost 0 bases and the J gene lost 0 bases, with 8 bases spanning the gap. The CDR3 totals 16 residues. Germline assignment: CDR1 SEHNR and CDR2 FQNEAQ (reference sequence). The CDR3 loop reads CASSLARQATNEKLFF. CDR3 DNA: TGTGCCAGCAGCTTAGCTAGACAGGCAACTAATGAAAAACTGTTTTTT.

This sequence joins TRBV7-3 and TRBJ1-2; no firm D call. Trimming took 1 base from V and 6 from J, leaving 18 bases between them. Germline loops: CDR1 SGHTA, CDR2 FQGTGA. This CDR3 has 16 amino acids. CDR3 bases: TGTGCCAGCAGCTTAAGACCCGCTCCCGGGGAAAATGGCTACACCTTC. This codes for CASSLRPAPGENGYTF. Variable domain in full (rest from reference TRBV7-3 and TRBJ1-2): GAGVSQTPSNKVTEKGKYVELRCDPISGHTALYWYRQSLGQGPEFLIYFQGTGAADDSGLPNDRFFAVRPEGSVSTLKIQRTERGDSAVYLCASSLRPAPGENGYTFGSGTRLTVV.

This clone appeared once. The V call is TRBV30, the J call TRBJ2-4; TRBD1 aligns across 8 bases. CDR1 is GTSNPN, CDR2 SVGIG, per germline (reference sequence). The CDR3 has 15 residues. Trimming cost V 1 base and J 7 bases; bases outside gene matches: 9. The CDR3 nucleotides read TGTGCCTGGAGTGGGACGGGACAGGTCCGCAACATTCAGTACTTC. Amino acids: CAWSGTGQVRNIQYF.

This chain links TRBV4-1 with TRBJ1-4; 8 bases match TRBD1. The CDR3 sequence is 15 residues long. The V gene's germline CDR1 is MGHRA and CDR2 YSYEKL. V was pared by 1 base and J by 8 bases, with 6 bases of the junction left unmatched. The CDR3 DNA reads TGCGCCAGCAGCCAAGGAGGACAGGGCGGGGAAAAACTGTTTTTT. It is translated as CASSQGGQGGEKLFF.